A selection of T cell receptor beta chains follows, all from one sample in a study of blood T cell repertoires in COVID-19. The protocol was immunoSEQ multiplex PCR, while the TCRdb copy is restricted to in-frame clones and leaves out a portion. Found here are 250,000 to 300,000 clones, around 78% of them singletons; the top ten hold about 4.5%. Sequenced input: peripheral blood. The receptor source for this set is a man in his 60s who had recovered from COVID-19. The CDR3 runs from the conserved cysteine through the conserved F or W. D genes are given only for firm matches. The listing skips clone size in some rows; elsewhere it reads once, few, many or a size class.

>TRBJ2-7|TRBV6-5|NA|NA
CASSYSAGSYEQYF
TGTGCCAGCAGTTACTCGGCGGGGTCCTACGAGCAGTACTTC
>TRBJ1-2|TRBV6-5|once|NA
CASRGRGQPISYTF
TGTGCCAGCAGAGGAAGAGGACAGCCCATCAGCTACACCTTC
>TRBJ1-2|TRBV5-1|NA|TRBD1
CASSLEGGTTGYTF
TGCGCCAGCAGCCTGGAAGGGGGCACTACCGGCTACACCTTC
>TRBJ2-1|TRBV5-1|NA|TRBD2
CASSPGAGSSYNEQFF
TGCGCCAGCAGCCCCGGAGCGGGGAGCTCCTACAATGAGCAGTTCTTC
>TRBJ2-7|TRBV2|NA|NA
CASSLQNYEQYF
TGTGCCAGCAGTCTCCAGAACTACGAGCAGTACTTC
>TRBJ2-1|TRBV6-2/TRBV6-3|NA|TRBD2
CASSSTTSGGYNEQFF
TGTGCCAGCAGTTCGACGACTAGCGGGGGCTACAATGAGCAGTTCTTC
>TRBJ2-3|TRBV7-2|NA|TRBD2
CASSLKRTGTSGGFAQYF
TGTGCCAGCAGCTTGAAACGAACTGGGACTAGCGGGGGGTTTGCGCAGTATTTT
>TRBJ2-1|TRBV19|NA|TRBD1
CASSISTGNYEQFF
TGTGCCAGTAGTATCTCGACAGGGAACTATGAGCAGTTCTTC
>TRBJ2-7|TRBV18|NA|TRBD2
CASSPPGLAGGYEQYF
TGTGCCAGCTCACCTCCCGGACTAGCGGGGGGCTACGAGCAGTACTTC
>TRBJ2-5|TRBV5-6|NA|NA
CASSLPAAQETQYF
TGTGCCAGCAGCTTGCCGGCGGCTCAAGAGACCCAGTACTTC
>TRBJ1-5|TRBV30|few|NA
CAWSSGRVGQPQHF
TGTGCCTGGAGTTCCGGCAGGGTGGGTCAGCCCCAGCATTTT
>TRBJ1-1|TRBV2|NA|NA
CASSDHRVTEAFF
TGTGCCAGCAGTGACCACAGGGTTACTGAAGCTTTCTTT
>TRBJ2-7|TRBV19|few|NA
CASSFTGSSYEQYF
TGTGCCAGTAGTTTCACAGGCAGCTCCTACGAGCAGTACTTC
>TRBJ2-2|TRBV6-1|NA|NA
CASSLVKGSTGELFF
TGTGCCAGCAGCCTCGTTAAGGGGTCCACCGGGGAGCTGTTTTTT
>TRBJ1-2|TRBV9|NA|TRBD1
CASSARFGTGDYGYTF
TGTGCCAGCAGCGCCCGATTCGGGACAGGAGACTATGGCTACACCTTC
>TRBJ2-5|TRBV24-1|NA|TRBD1
CATSDQQLTGRETQYF
TGTGCCACCAGTGATCAGCAGTTGACAGGGCGGGAGACCCAGTACTTC
>TRBJ2-1|TRBV15|once|NA
CATSRAGGTRNEQFF
TGTGCCACCAGCAGAGCCGGGGGAACTAGGAATGAGCAGTTCTTC
>TRBJ2-1|TRBV19|NA|TRBD2
CASSKEGSGGRTVF
TGTGCCAGTAGTAAAGAAGGTAGCGGGGGACGAACGGTCTTC
>TRBJ1-5|TRBV5-8|NA|TRBD1
CASSRGMGQEAPNQPQHF
TGTGCCAGCAGCCGAGGGATGGGACAGGAGGCCCCCAATCAGCCCCAGCATTTT
>TRBJ2-5|TRBV4-1|NA|NA
CASSQEATAVETQYF
TGCGCCAGCAGCCAAGAGGCTACAGCAGTCGAGACCCAGTACTTC
>TRBJ2-3|TRBV6-5|NA|NA
CASRGATDTQYF
TGTGCCAGCAGAGGGGCCACAGATACGCAGTATTTT
>TRBJ2-1|TRBV7-2|NA|TRBD2
CASSAMTSGAYNEQFF
TGTGCCAGCAGCGCCATGACTAGCGGGGCCTACAATGAGCAGTTCTTC
>TRBJ2-1|TRBV2|NA|TRBD2
CASEGFRTSGSRHEQFF
TGTGCCAGCGAAGGGTTCAGGACTAGCGGGAGCCGGCATGAGCAGTTCTTC
>TRBJ2-5|TRBV24-1|NA|TRBD2
CATSDQRGGYETQYF
TGTGCCACCAGTGACCAGCGGGGGGGCTACGAGACCCAGTACTTC
>TRBJ1-1|TRBV9|NA|NA
CASSVDQGSEAFF
TGTGCCAGCAGCGTAGACCAGGGATCCGAAGCTTTCTTT
>TRBJ2-3|TRBV9|NA|TRBD2
CASSVGGGGTDTQYF
TGTGCCAGCAGCGTAGGCGGGGGGGGAACAGATACGCAGTATTTT
>TRBJ1-2|TRBV6-6|NA|TRBD1
CASSYYGAGGTGGYTF
TGTGCCAGCAGTTACTACGGCGCAGGGGGGACAGGTGGCTACACCTTC
>TRBJ1-4|TRBV18|NA|NA
CASSPRGGVRALPEALFF
TGTGCCAGCTCACCAAGGGGGGGGGTAAGGGCCCTACCGGAGGCACTGTTTTTT
>TRBJ2-3|TRBV5-1|NA|TRBD1
CASSLPRSGTGVSTDTQYF
TGCGCCAGCAGCTTGCCCCGATCCGGGACAGGGGTAAGTACAGATACGCAGTATTTT